The clone carrying this T cell receptor (beta chain) was recorded a few times. The sample originates from a study of technical replicates of blood from a few donors. Germline CDR1 MNHEY, CDR2 SMNVEV (reference sequence). The J segment lost 5 bases and the V segment lost 4 bases, leaving 7 bases of the junction unmatched. CDR3 length: 14 residues. The method was immunoSEQ multiplex PCR; TCRdb's version includes in-frame clones alone and lacks a portion of them. The table lists about 83,000 clones, 91% of them singletons. The genes are TRBV27 and TRBJ1-1; 7 nucleotides match TRBD1. Material: T cells isolated from PBMCs. The receptor was isolated from a human donor in good health. The CDR3 coding sequence is TGTGCCAGCAGTTGGGCCCAGGGGGTGACTGAAGCTTTCTTT. Encoded protein: CASSWAQGVTEAFF.